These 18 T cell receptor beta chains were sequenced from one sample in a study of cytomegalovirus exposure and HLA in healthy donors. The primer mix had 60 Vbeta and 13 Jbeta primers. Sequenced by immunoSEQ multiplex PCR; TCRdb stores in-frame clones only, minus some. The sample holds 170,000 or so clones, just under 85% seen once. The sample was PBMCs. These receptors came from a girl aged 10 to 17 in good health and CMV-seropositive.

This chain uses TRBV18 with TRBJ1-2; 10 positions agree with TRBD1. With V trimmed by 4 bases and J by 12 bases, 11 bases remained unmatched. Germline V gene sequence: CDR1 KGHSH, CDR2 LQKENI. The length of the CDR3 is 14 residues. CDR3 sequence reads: CASSLNRDRGYDTF. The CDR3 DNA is TGTGCCAGCTCACTCAACCGGGACAGGGGTTACGACACCTTC.

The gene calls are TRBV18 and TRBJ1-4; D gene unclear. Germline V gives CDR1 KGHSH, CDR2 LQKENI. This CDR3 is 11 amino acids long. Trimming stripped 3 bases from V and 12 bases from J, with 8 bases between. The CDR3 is CASSPGHELFF. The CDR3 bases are TGTGCCAGCTCACCTGGCCACGAACTGTTTTTT.

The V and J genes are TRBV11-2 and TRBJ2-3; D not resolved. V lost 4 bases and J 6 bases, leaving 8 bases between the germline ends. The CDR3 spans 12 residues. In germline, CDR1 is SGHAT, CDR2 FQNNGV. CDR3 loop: CASSSNADTQYF. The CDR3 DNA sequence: TGTGCCAGCAGCTCTAATGCGGATACGCAGTATTTT. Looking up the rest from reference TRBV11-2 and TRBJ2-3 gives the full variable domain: EAGVAQSPRYKIIEKRQSVAFWCNPISGHATLYWYQQILGQGPKLLIQFQNNGVVDDSQLPKDRFSAERLKGVDSTLKIQPAKLEDSAVYLCASSSNADTQYFGPGTRLTVL.

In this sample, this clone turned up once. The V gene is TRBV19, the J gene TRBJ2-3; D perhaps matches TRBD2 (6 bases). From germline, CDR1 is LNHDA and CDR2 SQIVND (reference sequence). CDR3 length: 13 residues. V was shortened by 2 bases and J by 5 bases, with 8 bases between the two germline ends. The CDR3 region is CASSILAQDTQYF. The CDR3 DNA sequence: TGTGCCAGTAGTATACTAGCGCAAGATACGCAGTATTTT. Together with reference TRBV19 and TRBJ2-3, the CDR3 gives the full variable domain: DGGITQSPKYLFRKEGQNVTLSCEQNLNHDAMYWYRQDPGQGLRLIYYSQIVNDFQKGDIAEGYSVSREKKESFPLTVTSAQKNPTAFYLCASSILAQDTQYFGPGTRLTVL.

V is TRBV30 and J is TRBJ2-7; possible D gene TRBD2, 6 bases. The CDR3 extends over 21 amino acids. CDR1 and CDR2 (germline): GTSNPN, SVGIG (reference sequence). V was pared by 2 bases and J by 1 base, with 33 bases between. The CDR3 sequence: CAWSNAFGGRLWWRGSYEQYF. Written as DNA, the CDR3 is TGTGCCTGGAGTAATGCGTTTGGGGGTAGGCTTTGGTGGAGGGGATCCTACGAGCAGTACTTC. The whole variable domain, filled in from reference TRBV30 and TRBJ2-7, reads SQTIHQWPATLVQPVGSPLSLECTVEGTSNPNLYWYRQAAGRGLQLLFYSVGIGQISSEVPQNLSASRPQDRQFILSSKKLLLSDSGFYLCAWSNAFGGRLWWRGSYEQYFGPGTRLTVT.

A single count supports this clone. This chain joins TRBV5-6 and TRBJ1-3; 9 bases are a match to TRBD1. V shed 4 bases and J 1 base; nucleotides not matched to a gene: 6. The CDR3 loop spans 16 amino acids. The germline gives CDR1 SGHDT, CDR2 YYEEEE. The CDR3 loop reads CASSLGTGSSGNTIYF. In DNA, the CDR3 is TGTGCCAGCAGCCTCGGGACAGGGTCTTCTGGAAACACCATATATTTT.

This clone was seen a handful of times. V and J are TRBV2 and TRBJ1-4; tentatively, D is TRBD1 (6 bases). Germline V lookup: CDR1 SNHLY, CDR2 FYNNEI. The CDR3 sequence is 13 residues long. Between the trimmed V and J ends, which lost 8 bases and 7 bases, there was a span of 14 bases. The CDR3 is CASHRDRSEKLFF. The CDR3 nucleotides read TGTGCCAGCCACAGGGACCGAAGTGAAAAACTGTTTTTT.

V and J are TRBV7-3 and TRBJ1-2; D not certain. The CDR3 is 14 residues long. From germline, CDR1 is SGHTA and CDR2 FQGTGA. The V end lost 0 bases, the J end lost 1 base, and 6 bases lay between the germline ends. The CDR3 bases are TGTGCCAGCAGCTTAACGTCAAATAACTATGGCTACACCTTC. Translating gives CASSLTSNNYGYTF.

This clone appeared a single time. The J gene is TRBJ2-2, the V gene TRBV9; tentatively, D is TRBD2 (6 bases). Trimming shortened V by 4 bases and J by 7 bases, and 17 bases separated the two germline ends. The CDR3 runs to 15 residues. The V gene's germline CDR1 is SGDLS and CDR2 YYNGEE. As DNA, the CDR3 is TGTGCCAGCAGCCCTGGGACTGCTCGGGGCGGGGAGCTGTTTTTT. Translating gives CASSPGTARGGELFF.

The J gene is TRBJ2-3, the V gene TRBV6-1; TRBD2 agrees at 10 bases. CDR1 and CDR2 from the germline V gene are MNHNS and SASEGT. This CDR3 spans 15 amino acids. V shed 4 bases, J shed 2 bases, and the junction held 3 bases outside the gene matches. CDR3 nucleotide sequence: TGTGCCAGCAGTGGAGCGGGGGGGGACACAGATACGCAGTATTTT. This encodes CASSGAGGDTDTQYF.

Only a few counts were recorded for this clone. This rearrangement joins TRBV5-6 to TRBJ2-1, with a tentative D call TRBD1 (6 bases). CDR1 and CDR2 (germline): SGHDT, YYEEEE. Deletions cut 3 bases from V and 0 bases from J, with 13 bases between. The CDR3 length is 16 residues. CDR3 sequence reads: CASSSWTESSYNEQFF. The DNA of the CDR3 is TGTGCCAGCAGCTCGTGGACAGAGTCCTCCTACAATGAGCAGTTCTTC.

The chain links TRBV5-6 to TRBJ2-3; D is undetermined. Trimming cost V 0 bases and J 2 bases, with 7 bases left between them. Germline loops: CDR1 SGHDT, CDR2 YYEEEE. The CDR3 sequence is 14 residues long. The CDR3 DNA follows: TGTGCCAGCAGCTTGGACTACTCCACAGATACGCAGTATTTT. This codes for CASSLDYSTDTQYF.

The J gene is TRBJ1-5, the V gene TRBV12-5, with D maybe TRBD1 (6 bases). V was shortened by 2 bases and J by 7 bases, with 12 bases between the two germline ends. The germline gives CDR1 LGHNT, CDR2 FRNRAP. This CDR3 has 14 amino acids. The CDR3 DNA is TGTGCTAGTGGTTTGACAGGGATGAAGCAGCCCCAGCATTTT. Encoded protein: CASGLTGMKQPQHF.

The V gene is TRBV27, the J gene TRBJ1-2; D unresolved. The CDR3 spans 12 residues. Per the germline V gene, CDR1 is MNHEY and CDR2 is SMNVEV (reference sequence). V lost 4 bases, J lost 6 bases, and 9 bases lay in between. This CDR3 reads CASSSGRDGYTF. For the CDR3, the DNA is TGTGCCAGCAGTTCCGGGAGGGATGGCTACACCTTC.

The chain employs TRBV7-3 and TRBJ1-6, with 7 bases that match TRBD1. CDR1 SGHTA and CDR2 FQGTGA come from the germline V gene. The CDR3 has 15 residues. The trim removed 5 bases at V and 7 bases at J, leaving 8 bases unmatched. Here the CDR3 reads CASSPRGAGNSPLHF. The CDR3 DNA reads TGTGCCAGCAGCCCCAGGGGGGCCGGGAATTCACCCCTCCACTTT.

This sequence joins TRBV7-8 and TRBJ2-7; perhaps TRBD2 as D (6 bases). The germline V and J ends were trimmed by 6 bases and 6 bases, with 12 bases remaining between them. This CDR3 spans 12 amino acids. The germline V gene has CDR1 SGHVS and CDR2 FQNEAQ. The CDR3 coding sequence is TGTGCCAGCAGTTTAACAGCGGGCGAGCAGTACTTC. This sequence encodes CASSLTAGEQYF.

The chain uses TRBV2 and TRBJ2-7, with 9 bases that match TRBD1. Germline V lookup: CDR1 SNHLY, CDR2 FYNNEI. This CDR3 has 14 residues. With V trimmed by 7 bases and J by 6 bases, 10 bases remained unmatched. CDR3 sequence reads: CASKRTGEYREQYF. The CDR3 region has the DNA TGTGCCAGCAAACGGACAGGGGAGTATCGCGAGCAGTACTTC.

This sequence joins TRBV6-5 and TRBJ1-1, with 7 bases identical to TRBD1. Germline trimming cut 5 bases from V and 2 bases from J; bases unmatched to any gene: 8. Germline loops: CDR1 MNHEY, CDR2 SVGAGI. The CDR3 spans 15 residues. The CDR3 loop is CASSPTGAANTEAFF. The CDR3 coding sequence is TGTGCCAGCAGTCCCACAGGGGCCGCTAACACTGAAGCTTTCTTT.